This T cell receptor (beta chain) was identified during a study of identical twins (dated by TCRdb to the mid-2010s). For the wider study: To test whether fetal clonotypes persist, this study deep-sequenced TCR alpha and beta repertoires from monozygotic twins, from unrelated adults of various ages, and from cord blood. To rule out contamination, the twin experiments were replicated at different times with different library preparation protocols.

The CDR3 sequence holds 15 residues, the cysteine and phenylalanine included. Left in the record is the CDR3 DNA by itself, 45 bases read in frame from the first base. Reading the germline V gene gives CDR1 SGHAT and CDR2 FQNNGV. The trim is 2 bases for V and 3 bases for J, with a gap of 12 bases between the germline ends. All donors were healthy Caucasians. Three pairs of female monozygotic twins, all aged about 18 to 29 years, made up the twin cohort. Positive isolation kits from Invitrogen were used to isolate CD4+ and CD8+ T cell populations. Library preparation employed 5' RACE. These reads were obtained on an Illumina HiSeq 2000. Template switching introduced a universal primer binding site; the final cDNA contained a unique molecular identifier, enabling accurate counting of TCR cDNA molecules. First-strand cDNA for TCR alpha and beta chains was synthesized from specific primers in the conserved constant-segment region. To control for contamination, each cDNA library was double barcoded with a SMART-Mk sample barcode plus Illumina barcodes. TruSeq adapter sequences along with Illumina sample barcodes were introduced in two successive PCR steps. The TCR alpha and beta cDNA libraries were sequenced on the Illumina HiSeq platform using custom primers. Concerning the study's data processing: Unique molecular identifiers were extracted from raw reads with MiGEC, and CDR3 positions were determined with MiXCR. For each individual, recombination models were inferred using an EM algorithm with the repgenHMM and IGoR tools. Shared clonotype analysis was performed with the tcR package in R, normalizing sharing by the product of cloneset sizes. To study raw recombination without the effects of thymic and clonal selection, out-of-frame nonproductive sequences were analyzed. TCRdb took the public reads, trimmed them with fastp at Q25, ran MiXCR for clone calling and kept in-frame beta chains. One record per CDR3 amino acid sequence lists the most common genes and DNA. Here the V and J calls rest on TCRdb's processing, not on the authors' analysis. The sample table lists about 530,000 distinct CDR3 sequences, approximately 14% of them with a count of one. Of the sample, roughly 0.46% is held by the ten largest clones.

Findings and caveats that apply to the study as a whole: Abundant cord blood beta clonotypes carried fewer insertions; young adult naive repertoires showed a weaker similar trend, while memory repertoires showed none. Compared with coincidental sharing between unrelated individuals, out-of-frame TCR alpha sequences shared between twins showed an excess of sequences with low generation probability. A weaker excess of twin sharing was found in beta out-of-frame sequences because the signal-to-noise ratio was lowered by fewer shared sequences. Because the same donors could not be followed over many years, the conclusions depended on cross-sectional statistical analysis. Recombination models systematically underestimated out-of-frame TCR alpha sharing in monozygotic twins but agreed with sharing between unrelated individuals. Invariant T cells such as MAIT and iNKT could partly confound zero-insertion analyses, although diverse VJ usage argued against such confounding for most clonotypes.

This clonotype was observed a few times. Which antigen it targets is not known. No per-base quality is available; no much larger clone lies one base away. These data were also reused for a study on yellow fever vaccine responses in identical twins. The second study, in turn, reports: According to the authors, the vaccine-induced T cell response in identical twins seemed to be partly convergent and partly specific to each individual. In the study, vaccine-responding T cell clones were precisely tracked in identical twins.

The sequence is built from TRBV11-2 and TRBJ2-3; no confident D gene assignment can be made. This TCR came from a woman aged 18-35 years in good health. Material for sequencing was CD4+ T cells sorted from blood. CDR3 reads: CASSLPGVQTDTQYF. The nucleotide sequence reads TGTGCCAGCAGCTTACCCGGCGTACAGACAGATACGCAGTATTTT.